What follows describes a single T cell receptor beta chain. Its specific antigen is unknown. Base quality data are lacking; no much larger clone is found one base away. The time point label here, explained by the study, means: baseline before first vaccination. The vaccinee samples were drawn from two UK trials, COV001 and COV002, one of which was a single-blind randomized controlled phase 2/3 trial testing AZD1222 (ChAdOx1 nCoV-19) in healthy adults. For TCRbeta chain sequencing, PBMC samples were collected from trial participants at day 0 and at day 28 after the second dose. The data belong to a study of T cell responses to AZD1222 COVID-19 vaccine (dated by TCRdb to about 2021). For the study in its entirety: AZD1222 recipients whose second dose came at about 4 weeks and those whose second dose came at about 12 weeks were combined into one group, since spike-specific TCR depth and breadth did not differ between the two schedules. TCR sequencing was performed for roughly 240 trial participants, of whom about 200 were given two doses of AZD1222 and around 25 were given two doses of MenACWY control vaccine. Enrollment into the trials was organized by age into subgroups of 18-55, 56-69 and 70-plus years, and those subgroups contained roughly 160, 29 and 62 TCR-sequenced participants, respectively.

The full study reports these points: Participants were mostly white British, with more females than males. The authors suggested clonal diversity may have been underestimated. Reportedly, almost half of the unique spike-specific TCRs recognized epitopes lying outside the regions that are mutated in the B.1.351 and B.1.1.7 variants. Conclusions about previously exposed vaccinees are limited, since just six AZD1222 recipients were seropositive for SARS-CoV-2 at baseline. The whole spike protein was spanned by vaccine-associated CD4 TCRs, and dominant responses were seen in regions 160-218 and 743-854. A significant rise in spike-specific TCR breadth and depth was observed after two AZD1222 doses relative to day 0 and relative to MenACWY recipients. In the small 56-69-year group, the increase in depth fell short of significance, most likely because of low power. No day 14 peak-response samples were available, so repertoires were characterized only after the peak T cell response.

V was cut back by 7 bases and J by 4 bases, leaving a gap of 13 bases between them. CDR1 GTSNPN and CDR2 SVGIG were looked up in the germline V gene (reference sequence). The CDR3 sequence holds 12 residues, the cysteine and phenylalanine included. Kept here is only the CDR3 DNA, which spans 36 bases and is read in frame from base 1. The CDR3 regions of human TCRbeta chains were subjected to immunosequencing. The published analysis was carried out like this. Repertoire TCRs were checked for matches against a reference library of SARS-CoV-2-specific TCRs that had been generated using the MIRA antigen-specificity platform. Breadth was defined as the fraction of unique TCRs that were SARS-CoV-2-associated, and depth was defined as the fraction of total T cells that were SARS-CoV-2-associated. Each spike-specific TCR was assigned to its reactive spike region and to a CD4 or CD8 class using the MIRA data. Log10-transformed breadth and depth values were compared by one-way ANOVA with Sidak's multiple comparisons tests. TCRdb holds this immuneACCESS table with in-frame rearrangements only. Some clones are missing; in checked studies, unresolved V genes explain under half, and the rest has no known cause. V and J calls plus clone size are reproduced from that table; the DNA served to infer D and trimming. The sample profile shows over 100,000 clones; approximately 90% of them were found once. The ten top clones hold 6.5% to 9% of the sample.

Sequencing used peripheral blood, obtained on day 0 of AZD1222 vaccination. The clonotype comes from an adult in good health. In this chain, TRBV30 is recombined with TRBJ1-1; the D gene cannot be resolved reliably. The bases are TGTGCCTCGACACTTCGGTTCACTGAAGCTTTCTTT. This encodes CASTLRFTEAFF. This CDR3, with the reference TRBV30 and TRBJ1-1 proteins standing in past its ends, gives the full variable domain SQTIHQWPATLVQPVGSPLSLECTVEGTSNPNLYWYRQAAGRGLQLLFYSVGIGQISSEVPQNLSASRPQDRQFILSSKKLLLSDSGFYLCASTLRFTEAFFGQGTRLTVV.